The sequence of this TCR beta chain was determined in a study of blood T cell repertoires in COVID-19. Turning to the study itself: The samples span acute and convalescent COVID-19 from the United States, Italy and Spain.

Germline V gene data show CDR1 as SGHAT and CDR2 as FQNNGV. After removal of 2 bases from V and 1 base from J, the junction contained 4 bases not matched to a gene. There are 16 residues in the CDR3. Sequenced by immunoSEQ multiplex PCR; TCRdb stores in-frame clones only, minus some. The table has under 100,000 clones, 70% to 90% seen once. The sequencing sample was made of peripheral blood. This clonotype originated in a human donor in a cohort sampled during active COVID-19. J is TRBJ2-2 and V is TRBV11-2; 7 nucleotides agree with TRBD2. This CDR3 is CASSLRRGKNTGELFF. The CDR3 DNA sequence: TGTGCCAGCAGCTTACGGCGGGGGAAGAACACCGGGGAGCTGTTTTTT. Drawing the rest from reference TRBV11-2 and TRBJ2-2, the complete variable domain is EAGVAQSPRYKIIEKRQSVAFWCNPISGHATLYWYQQILGQGPKLLIQFQNNGVVDDSQLPKDRFSAERLKGVDSTLKIQPAKLEDSAVYLCASSLRRGKNTGELFFGEGSRLTVL.